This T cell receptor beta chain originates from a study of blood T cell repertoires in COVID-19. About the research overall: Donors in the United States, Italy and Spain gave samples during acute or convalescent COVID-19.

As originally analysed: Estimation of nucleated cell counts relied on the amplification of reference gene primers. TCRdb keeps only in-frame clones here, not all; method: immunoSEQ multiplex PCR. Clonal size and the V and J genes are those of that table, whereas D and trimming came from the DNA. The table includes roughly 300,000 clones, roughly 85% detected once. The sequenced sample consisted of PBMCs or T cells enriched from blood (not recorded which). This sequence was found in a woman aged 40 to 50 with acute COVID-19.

The DNA of the CDR3 is TGTGCCAGTAGTGTACTAGCGGGGGGGCCCTCCTACGAGCAGTACTTC. This codes for CASSVLAGGPSYEQYF. The V call is TRBV19, the J call TRBJ2-7, with 13 positions matching TRBD2. CDR1 and CDR2 from the germline V gene are LNHDA and SQIVND (reference sequence). The CDR3 consists of 16 residues. V shed 5 bases and J 0 bases; nucleotides not matched to a gene: 4.